These T cell receptor beta chains were read from a single sample in a study of type 1 regulatory T cells. TCRdb independently ran MiXCR on the reads; one entry per CDR3 protein. Among just under 65,000 distinct CDR3 sequences listed, around 49% were seen once. Their antigens are not known. Sequenced input: cultured non-Tr1 T cells, either the whole culture or a sorted T cell fraction (not recorded which). The receptors derive from a human donor in good health. The CDR3 runs from the conserved cysteine through the conserved F or W. The order of the fields is D gene, V gene, J gene, clone size, CDR3 DNA, CDR3 protein. A D gene is named only where the DNA matches it firmly. Some rows have no size entry. The others give once, few or many, or a class for an expanded clone.

TRBD2	TRBV20-1	TRBJ2-5	.	TGCAGTGCCCACCTTCTAGCGGGGGTCGGGGAGACCCAGTACTTC	CSAHLLAGVGETQYF
TRBD2	TRBV28	TRBJ2-2	.	TGTGCCAGCAGTTTACGGGGGGGCTCTAAGTCCGGGGAGCTGTTTTTT	CASSLRGGSKSGELFF
.	TRBV5-6	TRBJ2-2	.	TGTGCCAGCAGCTTGGCAGGCCTGGCATCAGAGAAGCTGTTTTTT	CASSLAGLASEKLFF
TRBD2	TRBV20-1	TRBJ2-1	.	TGCAGTGTCCCGAGGGGCGGGGGGCTCAGCAATGAGCAGTTCTTC	CSVPRGGGLSNEQFF
.	TRBV3-1	TRBJ1-6	few	TGTGCCAGCAGCCCTCGGGAGAATTCACCCCTCCACTTT	CASSPRENSPLHF
.	TRBV29-1	TRBJ1-5	.	TGCAGCGTCAGAACTGGGGGTCCCAATCAGCCCCAGCATTTT	CSVRTGGPNQPQHF
TRBD1	TRBV6-1	TRBJ2-3	.	TGTGCCAGCAGTGAAGTGCTGACAGGGGGAACAGATACGCAGTATTTT	CASSEVLTGGTDTQYF
TRBD2	TRBV11-2	TRBJ2-3	.	TGTGCCAGCAGCTTACGGAGCGGGGGGGACACAGATACGCAGTATTTT	CASSLRSGGDTDTQYF
.	TRBV12-3/TRBV12-4	TRBJ2-2	.	TGTGCCAGCAGTTGGAAGGGGCGAGGAACCGGGGAGCTGTTTTTT	CASSWKGRGTGELFF
.	TRBV11-2	TRBJ2-1	few	TGTGCCAGCAGCTTAGATAGAGGAGACGAGCAGTTCTTC	CASSLDRGDEQFF
.	TRBV12-3/TRBV12-4	TRBJ2-3	.	TGTGCCAGCAGAAGGGATACAGATACGCAGTATTTT	CASRRDTDTQYF
TRBD2	TRBV6-2/TRBV6-3	TRBJ2-7	.	TGTGCCAGCAGCCCCTCGACTAGCGGGGGGGCTAGGGAGCAGTACTTC	CASSPSTSGGAREQYF
TRBD2	TRBV5-1	TRBJ2-5	few	TGCGCCAGCGGCCCCCGGGGGGGAGAGACCCAGTACTTC	CASGPRGGETQYF
TRBD2	TRBV28	TRBJ2-3	.	TGTGCCAGCAGTCCGTGGACTAGCGGACCTAGCACAGATACGCAGTATTTT	CASSPWTSGPSTDTQYF
.	TRBV7-2	TRBJ2-6	.	TGTGCCAGCAGCTTAAGAGCTCCCGTTCGGCGGGCCGAGCCCTCTGGGGCCAACGTCCTGACTTTC	CASSLRAPVRRAEPSGANVLTF
.	TRBV6-1	TRBJ2-2	.	TGTGCCAGCAGTGGACAGGTTAACACCGGGGAGCTGTTTTTT	CASSGQVNTGELFF
.	TRBV19	TRBJ2-4	.	TGTGCCAGTAGTCCGCAGGCGGTGAACATTCAGTACTTC	CASSPQAVNIQYF
.	TRBV30	TRBJ1-1	.	TGTGCCTGGAAGCGTAGCGGAACTGAAGCTTTCTTT	CAWKRSGTEAFF
TRBD1	TRBV2	TRBJ1-2	few	TGTGCCAGCAGTGAATCGGGACGAACAGGGGGCAAAAACTATGGCTACACCTTC	CASSESGRTGGKNYGYTF
.	TRBV6-1	TRBJ2-3	.	TGTGCCAGCAGGTGGACCCGGGGGTTGGGCGGGGATACGCAGTATTTT	CASRWTRGLGGDTQYF
.	TRBV12-3/TRBV12-4	TRBJ1-5	.	TGTGCCAGCACCTATAGCAATCAGCCCCAGCATTTT	CASTYSNQPQHF
TRBD1	TRBV5-1	TRBJ1-5	.	TGCGCCAGCAGCTCCCGCCGTTGTCCTGGACAGGGGGCTCACAATCAGCCCCAGCATTTT	CASSSRRCPGQGAHNQPQHF
.	TRBV20-1	TRBJ2-7	.	TGCAGTGCTAGTCATCCACGAGGGGAGTACTTC	CSASHPRGEYF
TRBD1	TRBV19	TRBJ2-7	.	TGTGCCAGTAGCTACCGGGACAGGGGCTACGAGCAGTACTTC	CASSYRDRGYEQYF
TRBD1	TRBV5-4	TRBJ2-7	.	TGTGCCAGCAGCTTTGGACAGGGGACCTACGAGCAGTACTTC	CASSFGQGTYEQYF
.	TRBV4-2	TRBJ1-5	.	TGTGCCAGCAGCCAAGAGCCCCCGGCCGGGCGGTCTAGGAATCAGCCCCAGCATTTT	CASSQEPPAGRSRNQPQHF
.	TRBV10-3	TRBJ2-7	.	TGTGCCATCAGAGATACAGAGTCCTACGAGCAGTACTTC	CAIRDTESYEQYF
.	TRBV7-2	TRBJ2-7	few	TGTGCCAGCAGTCGAAGTGGATCAGCTACCTACGAGCAGTACTTC	CASSRSGSATYEQYF
.	TRBV19	TRBJ1-5	.	TGTGCCAGTAGTATTTGGGGCCCCAATCAGCCCCAGCATTTT	CASSIWGPNQPQHF
.	TRBV5-1	TRBJ1-4	.	TGCGCCAGCAGCTTGGGCCCGATTGGGACTAATGAAAAACTGTTTTTT	CASSLGPIGTNEKLFF
.	TRBV14	TRBJ2-2	.	TGTGCCAGCAGTCTGGGTCAGGGGAGAAACACCGGGGAGCTGTTTTTT	CASSLGQGRNTGELFF
TRBD1	TRBV15	TRBJ2-1	.	TGTGCCACCAGCAGCGGACAGGGACCCTACAATGAGCAGTTCTTC	CATSSGQGPYNEQFF
TRBD1	TRBV3-1	TRBJ1-5	.	TGTGCCAGCAGCCAAGATCGGGGCAGGGGGCAAAATCAGCCCCAGCATTTT	CASSQDRGRGQNQPQHF
.	TRBV4-1	TRBJ2-3	few	TGCGCCAGCAGCCAAGGTAGCAGGGATTCAGATACGCAGTATTTT	CASSQGSRDSDTQYF
TRBD2	TRBV12-3/TRBV12-4	TRBJ2-7	few	TGTGCCAGCAGCCCCGGGGGAGCGGGGGGCCCCGAGCAGTACTTC	CASSPGGAGGPEQYF
TRBD1	TRBV7-2	TRBJ2-1	.	TGTGCCAGCAGGACAGGGGGGACCTACAATGAGCAGTTCTTC	CASRTGGTYNEQFF
TRBD2	TRBV19	TRBJ2-3	.	TGTGCCAGTAGCGCCCCCGGGACTAAAACAGATACGCAGTATTTT	CASSAPGTKTDTQYF
.	TRBV5-4	TRBJ1-3	.	TGTGCCAGCAGTCGGGAGGGATTCTCTGGAAACACCATATATTTT	CASSREGFSGNTIYF
.	TRBV10-3	TRBJ2-1	once	TGTGCCATCAGTGTTGGGTCCTCCCATGGTCCTGAGCAGTTCTTC	CAISVGSSHGPEQFF
.	TRBV29-1	TRBJ2-3	few	TGCAGCGTTGCAGAACCAGGAACGCAGTATTTT	CSVAEPGTQYF
.	TRBV7-8	TRBJ2-7	few	TGTGCCAGCGGTCAGGCGAACCACCAAACCTACGAGCAGTATTTC	CASGQANHQTYEQYF
TRBD1	TRBV20-1	TRBJ1-6	.	TGCAGTGCTGGGACAGGGAGCTCCTATAATTCACCCCTCCACTTT	CSAGTGSSYNSPLHF
.	TRBV11-2	TRBJ2-5	once	TGTGCCAGCAGCTTAGGCGGAGGGGGCCGGGAGACCCAGTACTTC	CASSLGGGGRETQYF
.	TRBV11-1	TRBJ1-1	.	TGTGCCAGCAGCGAAGTCGGTGACCGGAACACTGAAGCTTTCTTT	CASSEVGDRNTEAFF
TRBD2	TRBV20-1	TRBJ2-3	few	TGCAGTGCCCGGGGGGGCGCCACAGATACGCAGTATTTT	CSARGGATDTQYF
TRBD2	TRBV12-3/TRBV12-4	TRBJ2-1	few	TGTGCCAGCAGCTTGGGCGGGGGGACCTACAATGAGCAGTTCTTC	CASSLGGGTYNEQFF
.	TRBV27	TRBJ2-4	.	TGTGCCAGCAGTTCGGCCCTAGGGACGTTAGCCAAAAACATTCAGTACTTC	CASSSALGTLAKNIQYF
.	TRBV18	TRBJ2-2	.	TGTGCCAGCTCACCAACGGGGACCACCGGGGAGCTGTTTTTT	CASSPTGTTGELFF
.	TRBV29-1	TRBJ1-2	.	TGCAGCGTTGTGGGGGAAGCTAACTATGGCTACACCTTC	CSVVGEANYGYTF
.	TRBV29-1	TRBJ2-1	.	TGCAGCGTAGCCTCCTACAGAAAAGAAATAGGAAACTACAATGAGCAGTTCTTC	CSVASYRKEIGNYNEQFF
.	TRBV5-1	TRBJ2-7	.	TGCGCCAGCAGCCAATATAACGAGCAGTACTTC	CASSQYNEQYF
TRBD1	TRBV27	TRBJ2-6	.	TGTGCCAGCAGTCCGAGGACAGGGATAGGCTCTGGGGCCAACGTCCTGACTTTC	CASSPRTGIGSGANVLTF
TRBD2	TRBV3-1	TRBJ2-1	.	TGTGCCAGCAGCCAAGATCCGGCGGGGGGCCATAGAACAGAGCAGTTCTTC	CASSQDPAGGHRTEQFF